The 23 T cell receptor beta chains listed next were all sequenced from one sample in a study of blood T cells in healthy people across ages. Then a second PCR, running about 7 to 11 cycles, was carried out with a sample-barcoded 5' primer and a J-beta primer mix. TCRdb re-derived calls from the 5' RACE reads in MiXCR, one entry per CDR3 protein. This table holds around 1,500,000 distinct CDR3 sequences, roughly 28% found once. Sequenced sample: blood. These TCRs come from a woman aged 30 to 39 in good health.

The genes are TRBV29-1 and TRBJ2-7; 8 bases align to TRBD2. With V trimmed by 1 base and J by 3 bases, 2 bases remained unmatched. The germline gives CDR1 SQVTM, CDR2 ANQGSEA. CDR3 length: 13 residues. The CDR3 DNA follows: TGCAGCGTTGAAGCGGGAGGGAACTACGAGCAGTACTTC. Translation gives CSVEAGGNYEQYF.

The table lists this clonotype with a few counts. In nucleotides, the CDR3 is TGTGCCAGCAGGCCGGAACGATTCTCGATGAACACTGAAGCTTTCTTT. Its protein is CASRPERFSMNTEAFF. The rearrangement links TRBV28 to TRBJ1-1; no definite D call. Trimming shortened V by 6 bases and J by 0 bases, and 17 bases separated the two germline ends. Germline CDR1 reads MDHEN; CDR2 reads SYDVKM. This CDR3 is built from 16 residues.

The CDR3 coding sequence is TGCGCCAGCAGCTTGGTAGGGACAGGGCGAAGAATGAACACTGAAGCTTTCTTT. Translation gives CASSLVGTGRRMNTEAFF. This chain links TRBV5-1 with TRBJ1-1; 9 bases agree with TRBD1. The trim removed 0 bases at V and 0 bases at J, leaving 9 bases unmatched. CDR1 and CDR2 (germline): SGHRS, YFSETQ. CDR3 length: 18 residues. The whole variable domain, filled in from reference TRBV5-1 and TRBJ1-1, reads KAGVTQTPRYLIKTRGQQVTLSCSPISGHRSVSWYQQTPGQGLQFLFEYFSETQRNKGNFPGRFSGRQFSNSRSEMNVSTLELGDSALYLCASSLVGTGRRMNTEAFFGQGTRLTVV.

This clonotype was detected only once. This chain uses TRBV6-2 or TRBV6-3 with TRBJ2-1; D unclear. The CDR3 is 15 amino acids. V was trimmed by 6 bases and J by 7 bases, leaving 19 bases between them. Looked up from germline, CDR1 is MNHEY and CDR2 is SVGEGT. The CDR3 bases are TGTGCCAGCAGAGTCCAGGTGGCAAACGTGAATGAGCAGTTCTTC. Translation gives CASRVQVANVNEQFF.

The CDR3 coding sequence is TGTGCCAGCTCACCAGGGCAGGTATCGGTGGATACGCAGTATTTT. Translating it yields CASSPGQVSVDTQYF. The rearrangement uses TRBV18 and TRBJ2-3; no firm D call. Germline V gene sequence: CDR1 KGHSH, CDR2 LQKENI. Between the trimmed V and J ends, which lost 2 bases and 6 bases, there was a span of 15 bases. The CDR3 is made up of 15 amino acids. Supplemented by reference TRBV18 and TRBJ2-3, the full variable domain reads NAGVMQNPRHLVRRRGQEARLRCSPMKGHSHVYWYRQLPEEGLKFMVYLQKENIIDESGMPKERFSAEFPKEGPSILRIQQVVRGDSAAYFCASSPGQVSVDTQYFGPGTRLTVL.

This rearrangement joins TRBV12-3 or TRBV12-4 to TRBJ2-6; TRBD1 is a possible D gene (6 bases). The V and J ends lost 3 bases and 2 bases respectively, with 11 bases between them. This CDR3 has 16 amino acids. DNA of the CDR3: TGTGCCAGCAGTTTTGCAGGGGACCCTGGGGCCAACGTCCTGACTTTC. It codes for CASSFAGDPGANVLTF.

This clonotype was counted between two and nine times. This rearrangement joins TRBV5-5 to TRBJ2-7; unclear D gene. Germline CDR1 SGHKS, CDR2 YYEKEE (reference sequence). Trimming removed 4 bases at V and 2 bases at J, with 7 bases between. The CDR3 runs to 12 residues. The CDR3 sequence is CASSAEAYEQYF. CDR3 coding DNA: TGTGCCAGCAGCGCGGAAGCCTACGAGCAGTACTTC. The full variable domain, its missing parts supplied by reference TRBV5-5 and TRBJ2-7, is DAGVTQSPTHLIKTRGQQVTLRCSPISGHKSVSWYQQVLGQGPQFIFQYYEKEERGRGNFPDRFSARQFPNYSSELNVNALLLGDSALYLCASSAEAYEQYFGPGTRLTVT.

This clonotype came up a few times. The J gene is TRBJ1-5, the V gene TRBV6-5; a possible D gene is TRBD1 (6 bases). The CDR3 is 14 amino acids. The V and J ends lost 5 bases and 5 bases respectively, with 13 bases between them. The germline V gene encodes CDR1 MNHEY and CDR2 SVGAGI. The CDR3 nucleotides read TGTGCCAGCAGTACAGGGTTGAGGTATCAGCCCCAGCATTTT. Protein sequence: CASSTGLRYQPQHF.

V and J are TRBV9 and TRBJ2-7; D is tentatively TRBD1 or TRBD2 (6 bases each). This CDR3 spans 16 amino acids. Trimming removed 0 bases at V and 0 bases at J, with 13 bases between. Germline V gene data show CDR1 as SGDLS and CDR2 as YYNGEE. Here the CDR3 reads CASSVGGAASSYEQYF. CDR3 DNA: TGTGCCAGCAGCGTAGGGGGGGCGGCAAGCTCCTACGAGCAGTACTTC.

Worth noting for this clonotype: One base away lies a much larger clone, so this may be a sequencing read error. The chain carries TRBV3-1 and TRBJ2-4; possibly TRBD1 for D (7 bases). This CDR3 has 14 amino acids. CDR1 and CDR2 from the germline V gene are LGHDT and YNNKEL (reference sequence). Trimming cost V 5 bases and J 13 bases, with 21 bases left between them. CDR3 residues: CASSADRDSLEQYF. The DNA for the CDR3 is TGTGCCAGCAGCGCTGACAGGGACTCCTTGGAGCAGTACTTC.

On this clonotype: A read error may be the cause here, since a much bigger clone is one base away. J is TRBJ2-1 and V is TRBV20-1; D not resolved. The CDR3 is 14 residues long. Trimming stripped 6 bases from V and 1 base from J, with 13 bases between. Germline V gene data show CDR1 as DFQATT and CDR2 as SNEGSKA (reference sequence). This CDR3 is CSAGLPASYNEQFF. CDR3 bases: TGCAGTGCCGGCCTCCCAGCTTCCTACAATGAGCAGTTCTTC.

CDR3 loop: CASRRTTYSPLHF. In nucleotides, the CDR3 is TGTGCCAGCCGACGGACAACTTATTCACCCCTCCACTTT. The rearrangement uses TRBV3-1 and TRBJ1-6, with D possibly TRBD1 on 5 matching bases. Trimming left V 8 bases short and J 8 bases short, with 13 bases between. Per the germline V gene, CDR1 is LGHDT and CDR2 is YNNKEL (reference sequence). The CDR3 totals 13 residues.

The rearrangement links TRBV9 to TRBJ1-4; TRBD1 is a possible D gene (5 bases). The CDR3 has 14 amino acids. Per the germline V gene, CDR1 is SGDLS and CDR2 is YYNGEE. Deletions cut 0 bases from V and 8 bases from J, with 11 bases between. The CDR3 coding sequence is TGTGCCAGCAGCGTAGGAGGGACCCAGGAAAAACTGTTTTTT. This codes for CASSVGGTQEKLFF.

This chain links TRBV27 with TRBJ1-5; D uncertain. There are 13 residues in the CDR3. Germline V lookup: CDR1 MNHEY, CDR2 SMNVEV (reference sequence). V lost 5 bases, J lost 8 bases, and 13 bases lay in between. CDR3 sequence: CASSPLSGEPQHF. Written as DNA, the CDR3 is TGTGCCAGCAGTCCGCTTAGCGGTGAGCCCCAGCATTTT.

Note on this clonotype: Its ends do not fully match the called genes, so a read error is possible. The chain joins TRBV18 to TRBJ2-1; D may be TRBD2 (6 bases). The CDR3 loop spans 14 amino acids. Germline V gene sequence: CDR1 KGHSH, CDR2 LQKENI. For the CDR3, the DNA is TGCGCCAGCTCACCACCGGGGGTGGGCCATGAGCAGTTCTTC. Translation gives CASSPPGVGHEQFF.

A few counts support this clonotype. The chain has TRBV7-9 and TRBJ2-1; 10 positions agree with TRBD2. The CDR3 covers 17 residues. The V gene end was trimmed by 1 base and the J gene end by 7 bases; junction bases not matched to a gene: 10. The germline CDR1 and CDR2 sequences are SEHNR and FQNEAQ (reference sequence). The CDR3 DNA reads TGTGCCAGCAGCTTAGACGTGGCGAGCGGGGGGGGGAATGAGCAGTTCTTC. Residues: CASSLDVASGGGNEQFF. The variable domain in full, completed from reference TRBV7-9 and TRBJ2-1, reads DTGVSQNPRHKITKRGQNVTFRCDPISEHNRLYWYRQTLGQGPEFLTYFQNEAQLEKSRLLSDRFSAERPKGSFSTLEIQRTEQGDSAMYLCASSLDVASGGGNEQFFGPGTRLTVL.

Many counts were recorded for this clonotype. This chain links TRBV29-1 with TRBJ2-3; 9 positions match TRBD1. This CDR3 is built from 14 residues. V lost 5 bases and J lost 2; bases outside the gene matches: 5. Germline V gene data show CDR1 as SQVTM and CDR2 as ANQGSEA. Here the CDR3 reads CSVTGTGFTDTQYF. The CDR3 region has the DNA TGCAGCGTTACCGGGACAGGGTTCACAGATACGCAGTATTTT.

The gene calls are TRBV5-1 and TRBJ1-5; D remains ambiguous. The V end lost 3 bases, the J end lost 3 bases, and 10 bases lay between the germline ends. Germline-derived CDR1 and CDR2 are SGHRS and YFSETQ. There are 14 residues in the CDR3. For the CDR3, the DNA is TGCGCCAGCAGCTCCGGACGGCCCAATCAGCCCCAGCATTTT. This encodes CASSSGRPNQPQHF.

As for this clonotype: Mismatch with germline at one junction end may stem from a read error. The chain combines TRBV5-6 with TRBJ1-2; D may be TRBD1 (6 bases). The germline V gene encodes CDR1 SGHDT and CDR2 YYEEEE. This CDR3 spans 14 amino acids. The CDR3 sequence is CASSGARGRRGHTF. As DNA, the CDR3 is TGTGCCAGCAGCGGCGCACGGGGGCGGCGTGGCCACACCTTC.

Details on this clonotype: A much larger clone differs from this one at a single base, so this may be a read error. DNA of the CDR3: TGTGCCAGCTGCACTACACCAAAGGGGGAGCAGTACTTC. It specifies CASCTTPKGEQYF. The chain has TRBV7-2 and TRBJ2-7; D possibly corresponds to TRBD1 (5 bases). The V end was cut by 8 bases, the J end by 7 bases, with 18 bases between. The CDR3 runs 13 residues. From germline, CDR1 is SGHTA and CDR2 FQGNSA.

For this clonotype: One end of the junction fails to match germline, which may point to a read error. The rearrangement links TRBV20-1 to TRBJ1-5; D remains unclear. Germline V gene data show CDR1 as DFQATT and CDR2 as SNEGSKA (reference sequence). The length of the CDR3 is 15 residues. For the CDR3, the DNA is TGCAGTGTTAGAATAGGAGAAGGGAGCGGTCAGCCCCAGCATTTT. This gives the protein CSVRIGEGSGQPQHF.

As DNA, the CDR3 is TGTGCCATCAGGACAGGGACCCATTATGGCTACACCTTC. The encoded protein is CAIRTGTHYGYTF. V gene TRBV10-3 combines with J gene TRBJ1-2; 7 bases are a match to TRBD1. V lost 6 bases, J lost 5 bases, and 6 bases stayed unmatched. Germline CDR1 reads ENHRY; CDR2 reads SYGVKD. This CDR3 contains 13 residues.

Ten or more counts support this clonotype. The J gene is TRBJ2-5, the V gene TRBV5-5; D is uncertain. The CDR3 is 12 amino acids. Germline V lookup: CDR1 SGHKS, CDR2 YYEKEE (reference sequence). V shed 1 base and J shed 5 bases, with 6 bases lying between them. The CDR3 protein is CASSLNEETQYF. DNA for the CDR3: TGTGCCAGCAGCTTGAATGAGGAGACCCAGTACTTC.